This TCR beta chain was captured by sequencing in a study of cytomegalovirus exposure and HLA in healthy donors. The study's findings and limits: In a later analysis, TCR beta V- and J-gene trimming was associated with a missense DCLRE1C variant. Several V segments, TRBV6-2 and TRBV6-3 among them, could not be told apart and were dropped.

For this clone: Its specificity is unknown.

CDR1 SGHTA and CDR2 FQGNSA come from the germline V gene. Losses at the gene ends were 7 bases for V and 0 bases for J; bases not matched to a gene: 5. The CDR3 is made up of 15 amino acids. The PCR employed 60 Vbeta primers together with 13 Jbeta primers. Profiled with immunoSEQ multiplex PCR; TCRdb holds only in-frame clones, not every one. This sample has about 150,000 clones, with around 68% found just once. The chain links TRBV7-2 to TRBJ2-7; 11 bases fit TRBD2. The sequenced sample was PBMCs. The clonotype was recovered from a young man in good health and CMV-seronegative. CDR3 sequence (DNA): TGTGCCAGCACTGGGACTAGCGGCTACTCCTACGAGCAGTACTTC. As protein: CASTGTSGYSYEQYF.